Here is one T cell receptor (beta chain) with its context. V shed 0 bases, J shed 6 bases, and the junction held 8 bases outside the gene matches. This CDR3 comprises 15 residues. CDR1 is SGHDN and CDR2 is FVKESK in the germline V gene. The record originates from a study of CD8 T cells in Susac syndrome. The RNA input was about 0.45 to 1 ug, and it was reverse transcribed with random hexamers. A single record per CDR3 protein comes from TCRdb applying MiXCR to the immunoSEQ multiplex PCR reads. The repertoire holds 51,000 or so distinct CDR3 sequences, roughly 93% seen once, with 0.5% to 0.6% in the top ten.

The rearrangement joins TRBV14 to TRBJ2-7; TRBD2 matches 7 bases. Sequencing used CD8+ T cells from PBMCs. This receptor was obtained from a human donor in good health. The CDR3 DNA reads TGTGCCAGCAGCCAAGAATGGGGGAGCGGGACCGAGCAGTACTTC. It yields the protein CASSQEWGSGTEQYF.